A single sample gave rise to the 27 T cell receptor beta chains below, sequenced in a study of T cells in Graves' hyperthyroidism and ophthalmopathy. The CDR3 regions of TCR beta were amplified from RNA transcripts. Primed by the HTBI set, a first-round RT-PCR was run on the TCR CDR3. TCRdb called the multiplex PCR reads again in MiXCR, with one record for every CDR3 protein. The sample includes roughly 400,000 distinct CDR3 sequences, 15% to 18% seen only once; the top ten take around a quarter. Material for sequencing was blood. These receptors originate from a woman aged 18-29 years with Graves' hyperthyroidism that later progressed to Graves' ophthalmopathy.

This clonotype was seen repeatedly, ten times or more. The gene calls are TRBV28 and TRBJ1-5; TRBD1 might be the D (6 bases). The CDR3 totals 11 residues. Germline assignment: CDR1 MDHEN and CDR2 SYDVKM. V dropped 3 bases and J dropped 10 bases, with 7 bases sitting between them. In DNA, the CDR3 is TGTGCCAGCAGTTTGGACAGTCCCCAGCATTTT. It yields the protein CASSLDSPQHF.

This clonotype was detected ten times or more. CDR3 sequence (DNA): TGTGCCATCGCTGACGCGATCCAAGAGACCCAGTACTTC. This gives the protein CAIADAIQETQYF. The rearrangement joins TRBV10-3 to TRBJ2-5, with D unclear. Trimming took off 8 bases at V and 1 base at J, with 11 bases between the two ends. Germline V gene data show CDR1 as ENHRY and CDR2 as SYGVKD. This CDR3 has 13 residues.

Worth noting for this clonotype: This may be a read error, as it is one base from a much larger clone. The DNA of the CDR3 is TGTGCCAGCAGTGACCGGCTAGCGAAAAACAATGAGCAGTTCTTC. Protein sequence: CASSDRLAKNNEQFF. The chain has TRBV6-2 or TRBV6-3 and TRBJ2-1; D perhaps matches TRBD2 (6 bases). This CDR3 is built from 15 residues. Trimming took off 5 bases at V and 5 bases at J, with 16 bases between the two ends. The germline V gene encodes CDR1 MNHEY and CDR2 SVGEGT.

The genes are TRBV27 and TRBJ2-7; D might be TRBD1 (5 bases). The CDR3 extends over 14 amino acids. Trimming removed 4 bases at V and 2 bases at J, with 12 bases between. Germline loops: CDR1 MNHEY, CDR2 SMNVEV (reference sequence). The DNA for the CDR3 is TGTGCCAGCAGTTCATTTCAGGGAACCTACGAGCAGTACTTC. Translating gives CASSSFQGTYEQYF.

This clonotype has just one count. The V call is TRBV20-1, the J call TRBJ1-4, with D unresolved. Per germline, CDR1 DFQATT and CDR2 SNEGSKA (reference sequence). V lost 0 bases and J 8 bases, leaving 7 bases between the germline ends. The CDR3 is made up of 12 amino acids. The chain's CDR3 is CSARETFEKLFF. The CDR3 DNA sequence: TGCAGTGCTAGAGAAACATTCGAAAAACTGTTTTTT.

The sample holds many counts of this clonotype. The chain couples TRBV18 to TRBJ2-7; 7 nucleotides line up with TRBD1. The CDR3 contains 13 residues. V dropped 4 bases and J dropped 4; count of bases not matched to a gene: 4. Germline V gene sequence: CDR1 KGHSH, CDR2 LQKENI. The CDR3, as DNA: TGTGCCAGCTCACGGGGGACAGCATACGAGCAGTACTTC. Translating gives CASSRGTAYEQYF.

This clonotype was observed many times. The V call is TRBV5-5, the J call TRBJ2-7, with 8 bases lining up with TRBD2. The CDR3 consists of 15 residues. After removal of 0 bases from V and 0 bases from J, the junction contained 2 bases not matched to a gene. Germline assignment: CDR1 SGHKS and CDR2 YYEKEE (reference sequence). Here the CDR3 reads CASSLEREPSYEQYF. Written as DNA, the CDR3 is TGTGCCAGCAGCTTGGAGCGGGAGCCCTCCTACGAGCAGTACTTC.

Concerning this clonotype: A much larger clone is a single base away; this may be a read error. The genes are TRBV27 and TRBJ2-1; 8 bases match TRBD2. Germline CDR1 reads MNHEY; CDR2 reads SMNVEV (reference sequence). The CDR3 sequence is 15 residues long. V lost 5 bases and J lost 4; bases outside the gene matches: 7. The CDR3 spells CASSTSGPIYNEQFF. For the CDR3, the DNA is TGTGCCAGCAGTACTAGCGGTCCTATATACAATGAGCAGTTCTTC.

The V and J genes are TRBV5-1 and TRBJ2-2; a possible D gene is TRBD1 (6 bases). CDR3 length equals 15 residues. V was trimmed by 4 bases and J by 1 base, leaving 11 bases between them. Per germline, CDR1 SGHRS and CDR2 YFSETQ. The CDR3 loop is CASSPGQLNTGELFF. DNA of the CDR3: TGCGCCAGCAGCCCAGGACAGCTGAACACCGGGGAGCTGTTTTTT.

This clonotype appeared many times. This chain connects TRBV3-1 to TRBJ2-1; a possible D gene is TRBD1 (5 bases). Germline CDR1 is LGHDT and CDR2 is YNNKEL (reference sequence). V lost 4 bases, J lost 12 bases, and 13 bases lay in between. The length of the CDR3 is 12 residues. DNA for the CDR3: TGTGCCAGCAGCCGCCTAGGCCAGGGGCAGTTCTTC. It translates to CASSRLGQGQFF.

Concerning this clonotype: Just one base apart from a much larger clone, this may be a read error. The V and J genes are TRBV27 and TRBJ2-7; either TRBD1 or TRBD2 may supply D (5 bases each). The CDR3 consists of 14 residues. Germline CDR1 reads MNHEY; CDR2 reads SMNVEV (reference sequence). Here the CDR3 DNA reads TGTGCCAGCAGTCCTCTAGGGACCTCCTACGAGCTGTACTTC. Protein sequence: CASSPLGTSYELYF.

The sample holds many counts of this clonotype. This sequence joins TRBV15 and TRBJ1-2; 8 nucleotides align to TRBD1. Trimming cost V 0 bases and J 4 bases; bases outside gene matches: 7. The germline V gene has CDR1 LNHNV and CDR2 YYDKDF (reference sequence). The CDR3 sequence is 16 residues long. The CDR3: CATSRDRDRRIYGYTF. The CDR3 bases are TGTGCCACCAGCAGAGATCGGGACAGGCGTATCTATGGCTACACCTTC.

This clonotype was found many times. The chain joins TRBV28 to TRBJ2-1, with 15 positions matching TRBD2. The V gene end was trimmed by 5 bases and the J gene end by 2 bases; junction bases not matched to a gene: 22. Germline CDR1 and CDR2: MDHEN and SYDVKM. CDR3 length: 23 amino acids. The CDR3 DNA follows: TGTGCCAGCAGTCGCAGGCCCTGGGGACAGGGGGGGACTAGCGGGAGGACCTACAATGAGCAGTTCTTC. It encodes CASSRRPWGQGGTSGRTYNEQFF. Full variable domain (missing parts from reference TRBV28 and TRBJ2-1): DVKVTQSSRYLVKRTGEKVFLECVQDMDHENMFWYRQDPGLGLRLIYFSYDVKMKEKGDIPEGYSVSREKKERFSLILESASTNQTSMYLCASSRRPWGQGGTSGRTYNEQFFGPGTRLTVL.

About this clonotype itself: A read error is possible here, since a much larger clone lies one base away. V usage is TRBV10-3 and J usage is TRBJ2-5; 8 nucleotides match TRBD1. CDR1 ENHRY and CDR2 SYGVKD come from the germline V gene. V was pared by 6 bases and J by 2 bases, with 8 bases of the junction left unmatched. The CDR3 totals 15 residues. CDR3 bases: TGTGCCATCAGGGACAGGGTTGCGGGACAAGAGACCCAGTACTTC. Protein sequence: CAIRDRVAGQETQYF.

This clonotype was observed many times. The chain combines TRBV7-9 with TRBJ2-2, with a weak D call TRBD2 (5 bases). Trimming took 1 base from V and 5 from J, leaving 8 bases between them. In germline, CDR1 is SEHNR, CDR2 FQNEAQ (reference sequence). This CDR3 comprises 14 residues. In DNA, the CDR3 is TGTGCCAGCAGCTTAGTTCCGGGGACCGGGGAGCTGTTTTTT. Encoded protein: CASSLVPGTGELFF.

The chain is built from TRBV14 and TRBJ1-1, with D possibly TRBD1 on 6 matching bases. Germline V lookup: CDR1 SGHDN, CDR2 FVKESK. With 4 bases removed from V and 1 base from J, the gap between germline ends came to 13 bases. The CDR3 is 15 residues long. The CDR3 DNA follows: TGTGCCAGCAGCCGACCCGGGACATCGAACACTGAAGCTTTCTTT. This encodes CASSRPGTSNTEAFF.

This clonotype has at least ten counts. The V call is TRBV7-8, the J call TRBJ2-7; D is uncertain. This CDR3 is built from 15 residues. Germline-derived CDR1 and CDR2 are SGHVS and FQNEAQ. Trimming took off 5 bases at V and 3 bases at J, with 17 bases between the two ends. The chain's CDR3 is CASSLTRMQSYEQYF. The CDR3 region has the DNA TGTGCCAGCAGCCTAACCCGGATGCAGAGCTACGAGCAGTACTTC.

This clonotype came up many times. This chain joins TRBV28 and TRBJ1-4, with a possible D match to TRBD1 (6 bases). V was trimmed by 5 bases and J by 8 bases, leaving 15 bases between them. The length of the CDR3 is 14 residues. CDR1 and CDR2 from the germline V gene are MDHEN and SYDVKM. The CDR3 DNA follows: TGTGCCAGCAGTCCGGGGGGGGCCGGCGAAAAACTGTTTTTT. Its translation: CASSPGGAGEKLFF.

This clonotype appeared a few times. CDR3 sequence: CASSRGPGTETDTQYF. The CDR3 coding sequence is TGTGCCAGCAGTCGCGGACCCGGGACAGAAACAGATACGCAGTATTTT. The V gene is TRBV28, the J gene TRBJ2-3, with 7 bases lining up with TRBD1. The germline V gene has CDR1 MDHEN and CDR2 SYDVKM. The junction had 11 bases not matched to a gene; V was cut back by 5 bases and J by 3 bases. The CDR3 covers 16 residues. Looking up the rest from reference TRBV28 and TRBJ2-3 gives the full variable domain: DVKVTQSSRYLVKRTGEKVFLECVQDMDHENMFWYRQDPGLGLRLIYFSYDVKMKEKGDIPEGYSVSREKKERFSLILESASTNQTSMYLCASSRGPGTETDTQYFGPGTRLTVL.

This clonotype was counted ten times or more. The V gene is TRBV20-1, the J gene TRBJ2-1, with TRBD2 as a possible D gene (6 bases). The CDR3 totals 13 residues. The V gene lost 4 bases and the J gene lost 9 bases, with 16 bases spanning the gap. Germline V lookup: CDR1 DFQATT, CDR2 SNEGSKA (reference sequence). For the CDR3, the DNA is TGCAGTGCTATGGACTATGAGGGTGGTGAGCAGTTCTTC. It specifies CSAMDYEGGEQFF.

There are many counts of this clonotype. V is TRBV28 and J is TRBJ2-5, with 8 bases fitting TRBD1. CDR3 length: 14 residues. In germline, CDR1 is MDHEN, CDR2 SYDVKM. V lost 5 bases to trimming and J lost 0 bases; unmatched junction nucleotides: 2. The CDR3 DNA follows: TGTGCCAGCAGTCCGGACAGGGACCAAGAGACCCAGTACTTC. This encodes CASSPDRDQETQYF.

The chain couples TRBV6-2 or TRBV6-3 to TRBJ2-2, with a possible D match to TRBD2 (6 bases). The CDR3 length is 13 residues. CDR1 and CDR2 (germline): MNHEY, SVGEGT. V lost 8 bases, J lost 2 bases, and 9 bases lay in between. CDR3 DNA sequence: TGTGCCAGCCGTAGCGGAAACACCGGGGAGCTGTTTTTT. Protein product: CASRSGNTGELFF.

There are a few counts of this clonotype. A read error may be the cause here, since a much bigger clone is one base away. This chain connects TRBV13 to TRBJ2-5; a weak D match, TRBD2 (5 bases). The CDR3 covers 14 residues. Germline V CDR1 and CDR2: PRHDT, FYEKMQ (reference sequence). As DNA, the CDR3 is TGTGCCAGCAGCTCTCGGACTGCGCAAGAGACCCGGTACTTC. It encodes CASSSRTAQETRYF.

The CDR3 bases are TGTGCCAGCAGCACGGGACAGGGGACTCCGAGCTCCTACGAGCAGTACTTC. Translated, it gives CASSTGQGTPSSYEQYF. The chain couples TRBV12-3 or TRBV12-4 to TRBJ2-7, with 10 nucleotides matching TRBD1. V gave up 6 bases and J gave up 0 bases; unmatched junction bases: 11. The CDR3 is made up of 17 amino acids.

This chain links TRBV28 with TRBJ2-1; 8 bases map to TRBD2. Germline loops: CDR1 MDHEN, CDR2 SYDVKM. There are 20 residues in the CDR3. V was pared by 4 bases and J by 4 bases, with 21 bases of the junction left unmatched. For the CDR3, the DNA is TGTGCCAGCAGTTATGTGGGGACTAGGGTGAGTCGAGTGGAGTACAATGAGCAGTTCTTC. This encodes CASSYVGTRVSRVEYNEQFF.

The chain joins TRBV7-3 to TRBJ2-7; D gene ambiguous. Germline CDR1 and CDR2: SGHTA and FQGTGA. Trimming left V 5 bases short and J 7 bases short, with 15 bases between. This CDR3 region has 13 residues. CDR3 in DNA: TGTGCCAGCAGCCCTACCCCCCTGAGGGAGCAGTACTTC. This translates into CASSPTPLREQYF. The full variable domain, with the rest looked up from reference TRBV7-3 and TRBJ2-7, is GAGVSQTPSNKVTEKGKYVELRCDPISGHTALYWYRQSLGQGPEFLIYFQGTGAADDSGLPNDRFFAVRPEGSVSTLKIQRTERGDSAVYLCASSPTPLREQYFGPGTRLTVT.

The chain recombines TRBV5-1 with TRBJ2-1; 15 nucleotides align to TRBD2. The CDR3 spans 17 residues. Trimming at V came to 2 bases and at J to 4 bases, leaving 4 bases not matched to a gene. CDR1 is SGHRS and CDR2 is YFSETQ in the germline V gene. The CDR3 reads CASSFGGLAGGYNEQFF. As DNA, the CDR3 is TGCGCCAGCAGCTTTGGGGGACTAGCGGGGGGATACAATGAGCAGTTCTTC.